This is a list of T cell receptor beta chains from one sample in a study of blood T cell repertoires in COVID-19. The assay was immunoSEQ multiplex PCR, and TCRdb's table has in-frame clones only and misses some. The table has about 200,000 clones, around 89% seen once. Sequenced input: peripheral blood. All receptors derive from a man aged 40-49 years with active or convalescent COVID-19. The CDR3 runs from the conserved cysteine through the conserved F or W. A D gene is named only where the DNA matches it firmly. Size is stated for part of the rows, as once, few or many counts, or as a class when the clone is expanded.

V gene	clone size	D gene	J gene	CDR3 protein	CDR3 DNA
TRBV28	.	TRBD1	TRBJ2-7	CASPSPGGEQYF	TGTGCCAGCCCATCTCCAGGGGGCGAGCAGTACTTC
TRBV5-1	.	TRBD1	TRBJ1-1	CASSLAGGDTEAFF	TGCGCCAGCAGCTTGGCAGGGGGAGACACTGAAGCTTTCTTT
TRBV6-5	.	TRBD1	TRBJ1-1	CASSYSRQGANTEAFF	TGTGCCAGCAGTTACTCGCGACAGGGGGCGAACACTGAAGCTTTCTTT
TRBV2	.	TRBD1	TRBJ1-5	CARGQNSNQPQHF	TGTGCCAGGGGACAGAATAGCAATCAGCCCCAGCATTTT
TRBV20-1	.	.	TRBJ1-5	CSASTSRGGSNQPQHF	TGCAGTGCTAGTACTAGCAGGGGAGGGAGCAATCAGCCCCAGCATTTT
TRBV4-1	.	.	TRBJ2-3	CASSQGSTPRQYF	TGCGCCAGCAGCCAAGGTTCGACTCCTAGGCAGTATTTT
TRBV5-1	.	.	TRBJ1-1	CASSPGPGGHTEAFF	TGCGCCAGCAGCCCTGGGCCGGGGGGACACACTGAAGCTTTCTTT
TRBV6-1	.	.	TRBJ2-7	CASSEQGSYEQYF	TGTGCCAGCAGTGAACAGGGTTCCTACGAGCAGTACTTC
TRBV6-5	.	.	TRBJ2-2	CASSWYSAASGELFF	TGTGCCAGCTCCTGGTACTCCGCGGCTAGCGGGGAGCTGTTTTTT
TRBV6-5	many	.	TRBJ2-7	CAIFGREAGYEQYF	TGTGCCATTTTCGGACGTGAGGCGGGCTACGAGCAGTACTTC
TRBV6-5	.	.	TRBJ1-2	CASSLDRDYGYTF	TGTGCCAGCAGCTTGGACAGAGACTATGGCTACACCTTC
TRBV7-3	.	.	TRBJ1-2	CASSPEPRGGRGGYTF	TGTGCCAGCAGCCCCGAACCACGGGGGGGCCGGGGTGGCTACACCTTC
TRBV7-3	.	TRBD2	TRBJ2-3	CASSTGTSFTDTQYF	TGTGCCAGCAGCACCGGGACTAGCTTCACAGATACGCAGTATTTT
TRBV7-9	.	TRBD1	TRBJ1-1	CASSLQTGVTEAFF	TGTGCCAGCAGCCTACAGACAGGGGTGACTGAAGCTTTCTTT
TRBV19	.	TRBD1	TRBJ1-5	CASSIGTGRGQPQHF	TGTGCCAGTAGTATAGGGACAGGAAGGGGTCAGCCCCAGCATTTT
TRBV2	.	TRBD1	TRBJ2-3	CASISGGVTDTQYF	TGTGCCAGCATATCAGGGGGAGTCACAGATACGCAGTATTTT
TRBV3-1/TRBV3-2	.	.	TRBJ1-4	CASSPETHEKLFF	TGTGCCAGCAGCCCCGAGACACATGAAAAACTGTTTTTT
TRBV30	.	TRBD1	TRBJ1-4	CAWGRQGGDEKLFF	TGTGCCTGGGGTAGACAGGGCGGTGATGAAAAACTGTTTTTT
TRBV6-5	.	TRBD1	TRBJ1-6	CASSFHRDRVESPLHF	TGTGCCAGCAGTTTCCATCGGGACAGGGTGGAATCACCCCTCCACTTT
TRBV25-1	once	.	TRBJ2-7	CASSFFVRLSGVDEQYF	TGTGCCAGCAGTTTCTTTGTGCGGTTGTCGGGAGTGGACGAGCAGTACTTC
TRBV19	.	.	TRBJ1-1	CASTLILNTEAFF	TGTGCCAGTACCCTAATACTGAACACTGAAGCTTTCTTT
TRBV6-5	.	.	TRBJ1-5	CASRDGSLGNQPQHF	TGTGCCAGCAGGGACGGGTCACTAGGCAATCAGCCCCAGCATTTT
TRBV28	.	.	TRBJ1-1	CASSLSAGQNTEAFF	TGTGCCAGCAGTTTATCCGCGGGGCAGAACACTGAAGCTTTCTTT
TRBV6-1	.	TRBD2	TRBJ2-4	CASSEAGLAGVQGNIQYF	TGTGCCAGCAGTGAAGCTGGGCTAGCGGGAGTTCAAGGAAACATTCAGTACTTC
TRBV5-4	.	TRBD1	TRBJ1-4	CASSIKRQGVSEKLFF	TGTGCCAGCAGCATAAAACGACAGGGGGTCAGTGAAAAACTGTTTTTT
TRBV3-1/TRBV3-2	.	.	TRBJ2-7	CASSQQPGRSYEQYF	TGTGCCAGCAGCCAACAGCCGGGAAGGAGCTACGAGCAGTACTTC
TRBV6-4	.	.	TRBJ2-1	CASSDLYNEQFF	TGTGCCAGCAGTGACCTATACAATGAGCAGTTCTTC
TRBV5-4	few	.	TRBJ2-5	CASSLTQGNLEETQYF	TGTGCCAGCAGTTTAACGCAGGGGAACCTGGAAGAGACCCAGTACTTC
TRBV2	.	TRBD2	TRBJ2-1	CASSAATSVNNEQFF	TGTGCCAGCAGTGCGGCGACTAGCGTTAACAATGAGCAGTTCTTC
TRBV25-1	once	.	TRBJ1-1	CASSGEVSFF	TGTGCCAGCAGTGGTGAGGTTTCTTTCTTT
TRBV19	once	.	TRBJ2-5	CASSGAGLQETQYF	TGTGCCAGTAGTGGAGCAGGGCTCCAAGAGACCCAGTACTTC
TRBV11-3	.	.	TRBJ2-5	CASSLGRRLQETQYF	TGTGCCAGCAGCTTAGGACGGAGACTCCAAGAGACCCAGTACTTC
TRBV28	.	.	TRBJ2-7	CASSERHEQYF	TGTGCCAGCAGTGAGCGACACGAGCAGTACTTC
TRBV4-1	.	TRBD1	TRBJ1-1	CASSWARDRGSNTEAFF	TGCGCCAGCAGCTGGGCCCGGGACAGGGGATCGAACACTGAAGCTTTCTTT
TRBV9	once	.	TRBJ1-1	CASSTQGVGTEAFF	TGTGCCAGCAGCACACAGGGAGTGGGCACTGAAGCTTTCTTT
TRBV29-1	.	TRBD1	TRBJ2-7	CSASGQGSYEQYF	TGCAGCGCTTCGGGACAGGGATCCTACGAGCAGTACTTC
TRBV18	few	.	TRBJ1-1	CASSPVLSTEAFF	TGTGCCAGCTCACCGGTGTTGAGCACTGAAGCTTTCTTT
TRBV5-5	.	.	TRBJ2-7	CASSHAGQPYEQYF	TGTGCCAGCAGCCACGCGGGACAGCCCTACGAGCAGTACTTC
TRBV6-5	.	TRBD1	TRBJ1-4	CASRGKTGEKLFF	TGTGCCAGCAGAGGGAAGACAGGGGAAAAACTGTTTTTT
TRBV19	.	.	TRBJ1-1	CASSISGDGTEAFF	TGTGCCAGTAGCATATCAGGGGACGGCACTGAAGCTTTCTTT
TRBV2	.	TRBD1	TRBJ1-1	CASRGQGGTEAFF	TGTGCCAGCAGGGGACAGGGGGGGACTGAAGCTTTCTTT
TRBV7-2	.	TRBD1	TRBJ1-1	CASSFAGTENTEAFF	TGTGCCAGCAGCTTTGCAGGGACAGAGAACACTGAAGCTTTCTTT
TRBV3-1/TRBV3-2	.	TRBD1	TRBJ1-4	CASSQDKGARRELFF	TGTGCCAGCAGCCAAGACAAGGGGGCGCGGAGAGAACTGTTTTTT